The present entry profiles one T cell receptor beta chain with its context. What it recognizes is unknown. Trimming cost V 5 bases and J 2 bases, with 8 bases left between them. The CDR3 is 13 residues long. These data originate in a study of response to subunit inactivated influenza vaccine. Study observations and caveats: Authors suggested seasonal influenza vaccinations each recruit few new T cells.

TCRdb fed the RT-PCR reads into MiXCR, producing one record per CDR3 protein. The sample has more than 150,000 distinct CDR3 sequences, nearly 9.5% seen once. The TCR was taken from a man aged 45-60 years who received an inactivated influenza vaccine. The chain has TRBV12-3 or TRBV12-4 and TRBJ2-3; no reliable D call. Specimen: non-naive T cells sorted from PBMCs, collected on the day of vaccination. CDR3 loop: CASSAGFTDTQYF. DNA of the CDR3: TGTGCCAGCAGTGCCGGCTTCACAGATACGCAGTATTTT.